The rows below give T cell receptor beta chains drawn from one sample of a study of T cells in Graves' hyperthyroidism and ophthalmopathy. MiXCR, applied by TCRdb to the multiplex PCR reads, yields one record per CDR3 protein. The top ten clones hold about 5.8% of a sample with hundreds of thousands of distinct CDR3 sequences, more than 11% of them seen once. Sequenced input: blood. The origin of the receptors is a woman aged 30 to 39 with Graves' hyperthyroidism that later progressed to Graves' ophthalmopathy. Each CDR3 is given with its conserved first and last residue. The order of the fields is CDR3 length, D gene, J gene, clone size, V gene, CDR3 DNA, CDR3 protein. A D gene is named only where the DNA matches it firmly. Rows may omit the clone size; those that give it use once, few, many or a size class.

cdr3_length: 15
d_call: NA
j_call: TRBJ2-7
clone_size: NA
v_call: TRBV12-3/TRBV12-4
cdr3_nt: TGTGCCAGCAGTGGGACGGCGCAAGTCGCCTACGAGCAGTACTTC
cdr3_aa: CASSGTAQVAYEQYF

cdr3_length: 15
d_call: TRBD1
j_call: TRBJ1-1
clone_size: NA
v_call: TRBV15
cdr3_nt: TGTGCCACCAGCAGACTCCAGGGGGCTATCGCTGAAGCTTTCTTT
cdr3_aa: CATSRLQGAIAEAFF

cdr3_length: 14
d_call: NA
j_call: TRBJ1-2
clone_size: many
v_call: TRBV7-8
cdr3_nt: TGTGCCAGCACGGAGGGTACCCCAAACTATGGCTACACCTTC
cdr3_aa: CASTEGTPNYGYTF

cdr3_length: 13
d_call: TRBD1
j_call: TRBJ1-1
clone_size: many
v_call: TRBV30
cdr3_nt: TGTGCCTGGACGGGACAGGGGAACACTGAAGCTTTCTTT
cdr3_aa: CAWTGQGNTEAFF

cdr3_length: 16
d_call: NA
j_call: TRBJ1-5
clone_size: many
v_call: TRBV6-1
cdr3_nt: TGTGCCAGCAGTGAAGAAGTGAGCTATAGCAATCAGCCCCAGCATTTT
cdr3_aa: CASSEEVSYSNQPQHF

cdr3_length: 15
d_call: TRBD1
j_call: TRBJ1-1
clone_size: NA
v_call: TRBV4-1
cdr3_nt: TGCGCCAGCAAGGGGACAGCCCTGATGAACACTGAAGCTTTCTTT
cdr3_aa: CASKGTALMNTEAFF

cdr3_length: 16
d_call: NA
j_call: TRBJ1-1
clone_size: few
v_call: TRBV5-1
cdr3_nt: TGCGCCAGCAGCTTTTCCCAGGTTGGAATGAACACTGAAGCTTTCTTT
cdr3_aa: CASSFSQVGMNTEAFF

cdr3_length: 15
d_call: NA
j_call: TRBJ1-6
clone_size: many
v_call: TRBV28
cdr3_nt: TGTGCCAGCAGTTTAGCGGCCGGAGATAATTCACCCCTCCACTTT
cdr3_aa: CASSLAAGDNSPLHF

cdr3_length: 15
d_call: TRBD2
j_call: TRBJ2-3
clone_size: few
v_call: TRBV18
cdr3_nt: TGTGCCAGCTCACAGTTTAGCGGGAGAGCAGATACGCAGTATTTT
cdr3_aa: CASSQFSGRADTQYF

cdr3_length: 13
d_call: NA
j_call: TRBJ2-7
clone_size: NA
v_call: TRBV14
cdr3_nt: TGTGCCAGCAGCCCTGGGGGGGCATCCGAGCAGTACTTC
cdr3_aa: CASSPGGASEQYF

cdr3_length: 13
d_call: TRBD1
j_call: TRBJ2-7
clone_size: many
v_call: TRBV30
cdr3_nt: TGTGCCTGGGCCGGGACAGGGGTCTACGAGCAGTACTTC
cdr3_aa: CAWAGTGVYEQYF

cdr3_length: 11
d_call: NA
j_call: TRBJ2-1
clone_size: many
v_call: TRBV6-1
cdr3_nt: TGTGCCAGCAGTTACCTTTCTGAGCAGTTCTTC
cdr3_aa: CASSYLSEQFF

cdr3_length: 15
d_call: TRBD2
j_call: TRBJ2-7
clone_size: NA
v_call: TRBV7-8
cdr3_nt: TGTGCCAGCAAGAGTAAGCGGGAGGTATCCTACGAGCAGTACTTC
cdr3_aa: CASKSKREVSYEQYF

cdr3_length: 13
d_call: NA
j_call: TRBJ2-1
clone_size: NA
v_call: TRBV9
cdr3_nt: TGTGCCAGCAGCGTAGCTTCCGCAGGGGCCAGGTTCTTC
cdr3_aa: CASSVASAGARFF

cdr3_length: 15
d_call: TRBD1
j_call: TRBJ2-1
clone_size: many
v_call: TRBV3-1
cdr3_nt: TGTGCCAGCACCTTGGACAGGGCCTTAGGTCATGAGCAGTTCTTC
cdr3_aa: CASTLDRALGHEQFF

cdr3_length: 15
d_call: NA
j_call: TRBJ1-2
clone_size: many
v_call: TRBV28
cdr3_nt: TGTGCCAGCAGTGTTCAGGGGACCACTAACTATGGCTACACCTTC
cdr3_aa: CASSVQGTTNYGYTF

cdr3_length: 15
d_call: NA
j_call: TRBJ2-7
clone_size: few
v_call: TRBV7-7
cdr3_nt: TGTGCTAGCAGCCAAAACCGGGATCCCGCCTACGAGCAGTACTTC
cdr3_aa: CASSQNRDPAYEQYF

cdr3_length: 19
d_call: TRBD2
j_call: TRBJ2-6
clone_size: few
v_call: TRBV18
cdr3_nt: TGTGCCAGCTCACCACTGTTTAGCGGGGACGCCTCTGGGGCCAACGTCCTGACTTTC
cdr3_aa: CASSPLFSGDASGANVLTF

cdr3_length: 14
d_call: TRBD1
j_call: TRBJ2-7
clone_size: many
v_call: TRBV19
cdr3_nt: TGTGCCAGTAGTTATCCGGGACAGGGAGCCGAGCAGTACTTC
cdr3_aa: CASSYPGQGAEQYF

cdr3_length: 13
d_call: NA
j_call: TRBJ2-7
clone_size: many
v_call: TRBV6-2/TRBV6-3
cdr3_nt: TGTGCCAGCAGAGATCTAGCACCGTACGAGCAGTACTTC
cdr3_aa: CASRDLAPYEQYF

cdr3_length: 17
d_call: TRBD2
j_call: TRBJ2-7
clone_size: many
v_call: TRBV20-1
cdr3_nt: TGCAGTGCTAGAGATATTAGGGGACTAGCGGGTTCCCTTGAGCAGTACTTC
cdr3_aa: CSARDIRGLAGSLEQYF

cdr3_length: 13
d_call: NA
j_call: TRBJ1-1
clone_size: many
v_call: TRBV6-1
cdr3_nt: TGTGCCAGCAGGCCAGGACCTAACACTGAAGCTTTCTTT
cdr3_aa: CASRPGPNTEAFF

cdr3_length: 17
d_call: TRBD1
j_call: TRBJ2-5
clone_size: many
v_call: TRBV6-2/TRBV6-3
cdr3_nt: TGTGCCAGCAGTACCTCATCTGGACAGGGATCGAGAGAGACCCAGTACTTC
cdr3_aa: CASSTSSGQGSRETQYF

cdr3_length: 14
d_call: NA
j_call: TRBJ2-7
clone_size: many
v_call: TRBV11-3
cdr3_nt: TGTGCCAGCAGCTTAAATGACGGGCCCTACGAGCAGTACTTC
cdr3_aa: CASSLNDGPYEQYF

cdr3_length: 14
d_call: NA
j_call: TRBJ1-1
clone_size: many
v_call: TRBV6-1
cdr3_nt: TGTGCCAGCAACGGCCAGGTACGGGACACTGAAGCTTTCTTT
cdr3_aa: CASNGQVRDTEAFF

cdr3_length: 17
d_call: NA
j_call: TRBJ2-7
clone_size: NA
v_call: TRBV6-5
cdr3_nt: TGTGCCAGCAGTTACTCGAGGGTCAGGGCCAGCTCCTACGAGCAGTACTTC
cdr3_aa: CASSYSRVRASSYEQYF

cdr3_length: 19
d_call: NA
j_call: TRBJ2-7
clone_size: NA
v_call: TRBV19
cdr3_nt: TGTGCCAGTAGTATAAAATGGGTGGGTTATACCTCTGCCGCCTACGAGCAGTACTTC
cdr3_aa: CASSIKWVGYTSAAYEQYF

cdr3_length: 16
d_call: NA
j_call: TRBJ2-3
clone_size: many
v_call: TRBV20-1
cdr3_nt: TGCAGTGCTAGAGATGCTATGGACGGGACCACAGATACGCAGTATTTT
cdr3_aa: CSARDAMDGTTDTQYF

cdr3_length: 14
d_call: NA
j_call: TRBJ2-5
clone_size: many
v_call: TRBV7-3
cdr3_nt: TGTGCCAGCAGCTTAACTCCTAGCCGAGAGACCCAGTACTTC
cdr3_aa: CASSLTPSRETQYF

cdr3_length: 15
d_call: NA
j_call: TRBJ2-7
clone_size: few
v_call: TRBV28
cdr3_nt: TGTGCCAGCAGTTCCCCCGACCTGCCTCGCTACGAGCAGTACTTC
cdr3_aa: CASSSPDLPRYEQYF

cdr3_length: 14
d_call: TRBD1
j_call: TRBJ1-1
clone_size: NA
v_call: TRBV6-1
cdr3_nt: TGTGCCAGCAGCGTGACAGGGGGCGTCACTGAAGCTTTCTTT
cdr3_aa: CASSVTGGVTEAFF

cdr3_length: 13
d_call: NA
j_call: TRBJ2-3
clone_size: NA
v_call: TRBV20-1
cdr3_nt: TGCAGTGCTAGACCGCTCGGGGGAGATACGCAGTATTTT
cdr3_aa: CSARPLGGDTQYF

cdr3_length: 14
d_call: NA
j_call: TRBJ1-1
clone_size: many
v_call: TRBV12-5
cdr3_nt: TGTGCTAGTGGTTTGACCGGAGGGGGTGCTGAAGCTTTCTTT
cdr3_aa: CASGLTGGGAEAFF

cdr3_length: 15
d_call: TRBD2
j_call: TRBJ2-3
clone_size: few
v_call: TRBV9
cdr3_nt: TGTGCCAGCAGCGTGGGACTAGCTAGCGCAGATACGCAGTATTTT
cdr3_aa: CASSVGLASADTQYF

cdr3_length: 17
d_call: NA
j_call: TRBJ2-5
clone_size: many
v_call: TRBV27
cdr3_nt: TGTGCCAGCAGTTTAAGGGGCAGGGGTGAACCCCAAGAGACCCAGTACTTC
cdr3_aa: CASSLRGRGEPQETQYF

cdr3_length: 13
d_call: NA
j_call: TRBJ1-5
clone_size: many
v_call: TRBV7-2
cdr3_nt: TGTGCCAGCAGCCGGGGACCTCAACAGCCCCAGCATTTT
cdr3_aa: CASSRGPQQPQHF

cdr3_length: 12
d_call: NA
j_call: TRBJ2-3
clone_size: NA
v_call: TRBV5-4
cdr3_nt: TGTGCCAGCAGCTTCTCTGAAGATACGCAGTATTTT
cdr3_aa: CASSFSEDTQYF

cdr3_length: 13
d_call: NA
j_call: TRBJ1-1
clone_size: NA
v_call: TRBV30
cdr3_nt: TGTGCCTGGAGTTGGAGGGGTTCCACTGAAGCTTTCTTT
cdr3_aa: CAWSWRGSTEAFF

cdr3_length: 18
d_call: TRBD1
j_call: TRBJ1-6
clone_size: NA
v_call: TRBV20-1
cdr3_nt: TGCAGTGCTTTTGACAGGGGGTTTCTTCCAGGGGTGGATTCACCCCTCCACTTT
cdr3_aa: CSAFDRGFLPGVDSPLHF

cdr3_length: 16
d_call: TRBD1
j_call: TRBJ1-5
clone_size: many
v_call: TRBV12-3/TRBV12-4
cdr3_nt: TGTGCCAGCAGTTTTGGGGGACAGGGCCCTAATCAGCCCCAGCATTTT
cdr3_aa: CASSFGGQGPNQPQHF

cdr3_length: 14
d_call: NA
j_call: TRBJ2-3
clone_size: many
v_call: TRBV5-1
cdr3_nt: TGCGCCAGCGGGAGGGACAGAAGCACAGATACGCAGTATTTT
cdr3_aa: CASGRDRSTDTQYF

cdr3_length: 14
d_call: NA
j_call: TRBJ2-5
clone_size: many
v_call: TRBV4-1
cdr3_nt: TGCGCCAGCAGCCACGCGGGGCTCCAAGAGACCCAGTACTTC
cdr3_aa: CASSHAGLQETQYF

cdr3_length: 14
d_call: TRBD2
j_call: TRBJ2-1
clone_size: few
v_call: TRBV9
cdr3_nt: TGTGCCAGCAGCGTAGTGAGCGGGAGCTATGAGCAGTTCTTC
cdr3_aa: CASSVVSGSYEQFF

cdr3_length: 14
d_call: NA
j_call: TRBJ1-2
clone_size: NA
v_call: TRBV20-1
cdr3_nt: TGCAGTGCTAGAGATAGAGAGAACTACTATGGCTACACCTTC
cdr3_aa: CSARDRENYYGYTF

cdr3_length: 16
d_call: TRBD1
j_call: TRBJ2-1
clone_size: many
v_call: TRBV11-3
cdr3_nt: TGTGCCAGCAGCTTTTACGGACAGGGTCCCTACAATGAGCAGTTCTTC
cdr3_aa: CASSFYGQGPYNEQFF

cdr3_length: 13
d_call: NA
j_call: TRBJ2-2
clone_size: many
v_call: TRBV29-1
cdr3_nt: TGCAGCGTTGCGGACATTAACACCGGGGAGCTGTTTTTT
cdr3_aa: CSVADINTGELFF

cdr3_length: 17
d_call: TRBD2
j_call: TRBJ2-5
clone_size: many
v_call: TRBV28
cdr3_nt: TGTGCCAGCAGTTTAATGCGGGAGGGCAACTCGAGGGAGACCCAGTACTTC
cdr3_aa: CASSLMREGNSRETQYF

cdr3_length: 14
d_call: NA
j_call: TRBJ2-5
clone_size: many
v_call: TRBV20-1
cdr3_nt: TGCAGTGCTAGGGACTCGGGTGTAGTGGAGACCCAGTACTTC
cdr3_aa: CSARDSGVVETQYF

cdr3_length: 14
d_call: NA
j_call: TRBJ1-4
clone_size: many
v_call: TRBV18
cdr3_nt: TGTGCCAGCTCACCACCCAGTCTTAATGAAAAACTGTTTTTT
cdr3_aa: CASSPPSLNEKLFF

cdr3_length: 13
d_call: NA
j_call: TRBJ1-2
clone_size: NA
v_call: TRBV20-1
cdr3_nt: TGCAGTGCTAGAGCCCTAAGTGGGGATGGCTACACCTTC
cdr3_aa: CSARALSGDGYTF

cdr3_length: 15
d_call: TRBD1
j_call: TRBJ2-1
clone_size: many
v_call: TRBV6-1
cdr3_nt: TGTGCCAGCAGGCCCGGGACAGGGAGATACAATGAGCAGTTCTTC
cdr3_aa: CASRPGTGRYNEQFF